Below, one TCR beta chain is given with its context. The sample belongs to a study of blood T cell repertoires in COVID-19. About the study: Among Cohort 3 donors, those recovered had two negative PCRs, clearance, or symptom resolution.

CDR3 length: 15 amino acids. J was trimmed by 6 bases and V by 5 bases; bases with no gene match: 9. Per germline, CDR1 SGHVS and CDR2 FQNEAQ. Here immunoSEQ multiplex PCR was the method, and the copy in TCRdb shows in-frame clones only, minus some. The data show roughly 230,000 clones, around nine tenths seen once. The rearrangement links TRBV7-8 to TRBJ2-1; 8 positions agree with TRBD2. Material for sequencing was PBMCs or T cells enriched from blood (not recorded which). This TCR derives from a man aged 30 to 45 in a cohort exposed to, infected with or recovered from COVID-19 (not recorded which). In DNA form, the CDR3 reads TGTGCCAGCAGCCTTCCTAGGACTAGCAGCAATGAGCAGTTCTTC. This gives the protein CASSLPRTSSNEQFF.